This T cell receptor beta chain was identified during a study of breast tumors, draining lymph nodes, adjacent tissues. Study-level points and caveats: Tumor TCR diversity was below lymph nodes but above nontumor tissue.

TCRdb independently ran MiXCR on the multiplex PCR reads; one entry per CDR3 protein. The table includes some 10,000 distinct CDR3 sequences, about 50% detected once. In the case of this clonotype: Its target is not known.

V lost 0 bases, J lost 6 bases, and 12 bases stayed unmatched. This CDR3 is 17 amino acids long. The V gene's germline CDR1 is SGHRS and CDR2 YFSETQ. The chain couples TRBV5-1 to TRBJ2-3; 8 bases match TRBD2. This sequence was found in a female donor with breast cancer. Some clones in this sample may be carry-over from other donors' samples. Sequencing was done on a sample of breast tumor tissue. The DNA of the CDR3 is TGCGCCAGCAGCTTGGGTGGGCTAGCGGGCTCTTGGGATACGCAGTATTTT. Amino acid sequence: CASSLGGLAGSWDTQYF.